This TCR beta chain was recovered during a study of blood T cell repertoires in COVID-19. In the study overall: The United States, Italy and Spain supplied acute and convalescent COVID-19 samples. The cDNA or gDNA used as material had been derived from T cells, B-cell-depleted T cells, or PBMCs.

V lost 6 bases and J lost 5, with 16 bases in between. The CDR3 sequence is 14 residues long. Looked up from germline, CDR1 is KGHSH and CDR2 is LQKENI. Original processing notes: Reference gene primer amplification yielded estimated nucleated cell counts. Only in-frame clones appear in the TCRdb table, and some are missing; sequencing was by immunoSEQ multiplex PCR. That table supplies the V and J calls and clone size; D and trimming were determined from the DNA. The sample lists around 40,000 clones, 80% to 90% occurring once. The rearrangement links TRBV18 to TRBJ1-1; D perhaps matches TRBD1 (6 bases). This clonotype was sampled from a human donor in a cohort sampled during active COVID-19. Sequencing was done on a sample of peripheral blood. Here the CDR3 reads CASSPAGVRTEAFF. CDR3 DNA: TGTGCCAGCTCTCCCGCAGGGGTTCGGACTGAAGCTTTCTTT.